These T cell receptor beta chains were read from a single sample in a study of shared clonotypes between healthy human individuals. This table comes from immunoSEQ multiplex PCR, and its TCRdb copy is limited to in-frame clones, with some not included. Of 2 million to 2.5 million clones listed, under 95% were seen once; the top ten hold approximately 0.4%. The sample comprised naive CD4+ T cells from PBMCs. Receptors originate from a man between 18 and 29 years old in good health. Some clones in this sample may be carry-over from other donors' samples. CDR3s include the opening cysteine and the closing phenylalanine or tryptophan. The order of the fields is V gene, CDR3 length, J gene, D gene, clone size, CDR3 DNA, CDR3 protein. D genes are given only for firm matches. Clone size is not always given. Where it is, it says once, few, many or a class for expanded clones.

>TRBV7-2|15|TRBJ2-5|.|.
TGTGCCAGCAGCTTACAACCGGACAGCCAAGAGACCCAGTACTTC
CASSLQPDSQETQYF
>TRBV6-4|14|TRBJ1-2|TRBD1|.
TGTGCCAGCAGTGACCCCGGGACAGGATTTGGCTACACCTTC
CASSDPGTGFGYTF
>TRBV19|16|TRBJ1-1|.|.
TGTGCCAGTAGTCCCCCGGGACTGATCAGGAACACTGAAGCTTTCTTT
CASSPPGLIRNTEAFF
>TRBV5-1|21|TRBJ2-1|TRBD1|.
TGCGCCAGCAGCTCGAAGGGTGCAGGGACAGGGGGCCCCAGCTCCTACAATGAGCAGTTCTTC
CASSSKGAGTGGPSSYNEQFF
>TRBV7-8|15|TRBJ2-1|.|.
TGTGCCAGCAGCTTTCGGACTGGGGCCTACAATGAGCAGTTCTTC
CASSFRTGAYNEQFF
>TRBV6-1|14|TRBJ1-4|.|.
TGTGCCAGCAGGACGGTCCCGGCTAATGAAAAACTGTTTTTT
CASRTVPANEKLFF
>TRBV11-3|15|TRBJ2-5|.|.
TGTGCCAGCAGCTTAGGGCGAGCGTTCCAAGAGACCCAGTACTTC
CASSLGRAFQETQYF
>TRBV7-9|18|TRBJ1-1|TRBD1|.
TGTGCCAGCAGCTTCATCGGGACAGGGCGAGGTTATAACACTGAAGCTTTCTTT
CASSFIGTGRGYNTEAFF
>TRBV5-6|15|TRBJ2-1|TRBD2|once
TGTGCCAGCAGCAAAGGACTAGCGGGAGGTAATGAGCAGTTCTTC
CASSKGLAGGNEQFF
>TRBV21-1|15|TRBJ2-5|.|.
TGTGCCAGCAGCAACCGGACAGCGCCTCAAGAGACCCAGTACTTC
CASSNRTAPQETQYF
>TRBV5-1|16|TRBJ2-2|TRBD2|.
TGCGCCAGCAGCCCGGGGACTAGCGGGAGCTCCGGGGAGCTGTTTTTT
CASSPGTSGSSGELFF
>TRBV7-9|16|TRBJ2-5|TRBD2|.
TGTGCCAGCAGCCCGGGGACGGGAGGGGGCCAAGAGACCCAGTACTTC
CASSPGTGGGQETQYF
>TRBV19|15|TRBJ1-5|TRBD1|.
TGTGCCAGTAGTATATTTGGGACAGTAAATCAGCCCCAGCATTTT
CASSIFGTVNQPQHF
>TRBV7-8|14|TRBJ2-7|.|.
TGTGCCAGCGGTGGTTATACAGATTCCTACGAGCAGTACTTC
CASGGYTDSYEQYF
>TRBV27|18|TRBJ2-6|.|.
TGTGCCAGCAGCCCGACCCCCGGACTGCACTCTGGGGCCAACGTCCTGACTTTC
CASSPTPGLHSGANVLTF
>TRBV11-3|13|TRBJ1-1|.|.
TGTGCCAGCAGCCGCAAGGTGAACACTGAAGCTTTCTTT
CASSRKVNTEAFF
>TRBV21-1|17|TRBJ1-4|.|once
TGTGCCAGCAGCCCCCGGGACAGGGGGCGGTCGGTTGAAAAACTGTTTTTT
CASSPRDRGRSVEKLFF
>TRBV15|15|TRBJ1-5|.|.
TGTGCCACCAAGGAATCCGGGACACGGGAGGGGATCCAGCATTTT
CATKESGTREGIQHF
>TRBV29-1|13|TRBJ2-2|TRBD1|once
TGCAGCGTTGGACAGGGTTACACCGGGGAGCTGTTTTTT
CSVGQGYTGELFF
>TRBV27|14|TRBJ2-5|.|.
TGTGCCAGCAGTGGGGCGGGTTCTCAAGAGACCCAGTACTTC
CASSGAGSQETQYF
>TRBV5-1|14|TRBJ2-5|.|.
TGCGCCAGCAGCTTGGACGCCAGACAAGAGACCCAGTACTTC
CASSLDARQETQYF
>TRBV6-5|14|TRBJ1-4|.|.
TGTGCCAGCAGTCACTTTGCAACTAATGAAAAACTGTTTTTT
CASSHFATNEKLFF
>TRBV9|16|TRBJ2-7|TRBD2|.
TGTGCCAGCAGCGTAGGGGGACTAGCGGGAGTATACGAGCAGTACTTC
CASSVGGLAGVYEQYF
>TRBV18|16|TRBJ2-7|TRBD1|.
TGTGCCAGCTCACCCCGGCAGGGGGCCGCGTCCTACGAGCAGTACTTC
CASSPRQGAASYEQYF
>TRBV6-6|15|TRBJ2-7|TRBD2|.
TGTGCCAGCAGTTACTCAGCTAGCGGGAGGATAGAGCAGTACTTC
CASSYSASGRIEQYF
>TRBV11-3|16|TRBJ2-1|TRBD2|.
TGTGCCAGCAGCTTAGAATCTAGCGGGAAGTACAATGAGCAGTTCTTC
CASSLESSGKYNEQFF
>TRBV5-4|13|TRBJ1-1|.|.
TGTGCCAGCAACATTCAGGGCGGCACTGAAGCTTTCTTT
CASNIQGGTEAFF
>TRBV28|13|TRBJ1-1|.|.
TGTGCCAGCAGTCCCCGGATCAACACTGAAGCTTTCTTT
CASSPRINTEAFF
>TRBV12-5|12|TRBJ2-1|.|.
TGTGCTAGTGGTTTGACGGGAGATGAGCAGTTCTTC
CASGLTGDEQFF